The 20 T cell receptor beta chains given below trace back to one sample, sequenced in a study of T-cell memory formation after mild COVID-19. Each CDR3 protein is one row after TCRdb ran MiXCR on the 5' RACE reads. Of 450,000 to 650,000 distinct CDR3 sequences in the sample, about a fifth were seen once. The sequenced sample was PBMCs or a T cell subset sorted from them (not recorded which). Receptor source: an adult woman who had mild COVID-19 (a few samples of this study predate the infection). Cell type and time point are not known.

This chain joins TRBV5-1 and TRBJ2-3; D not resolved. The germline V and J ends were trimmed by 5 bases and 4 bases, with 11 bases remaining between them. This CDR3 is 13 amino acids long. The germline CDR1 and CDR2 sequences are SGHRS and YFSETQ. The CDR3 DNA follows: TGCGCCAGCAGAGCGATCGGCGCAGATACGCAGTATTTT. Translated: CASRAIGADTQYF.

The DNA of the CDR3 is TGTGCCAGCAGTTGGGGGCAGGCCGGGGAGCTGTTTTTT. It yields the protein CASSWGQAGELFF. This chain joins TRBV5-6 and TRBJ2-2, with D tentatively TRBD1 (6 bases). CDR1 is SGHDT and CDR2 is YYEEEE in the germline V gene. CDR3 length equals 13 residues. V lost 5 bases and J 6 bases, leaving 11 bases between the germline ends.

The J gene is TRBJ2-7, the V gene TRBV20-1, with D uncertain. CDR1 and CDR2 (germline): DFQATT, SNEGSKA (reference sequence). The length of the CDR3 is 12 residues. The germline V and J ends were trimmed by 3 bases and 0 bases, with 6 bases remaining between them. CDR3 sequence reads: CSARVSSYEQYF. DNA for the CDR3: TGCAGTGCTAGGGTTAGCTCCTACGAGCAGTACTTC.

V is TRBV7-8 and J is TRBJ2-2; D is unresolved. Between the trimmed V and J ends, which lost 7 bases and 6 bases, there was a span of 9 bases. Germline CDR1 is SGHVS and CDR2 is FQNEAQ. CDR3 length: 12 amino acids. Written as DNA, the CDR3 is TGTGCCAGCACCTATAATCCCGGGGAGCTGTTTTTT. Encoded protein: CASTYNPGELFF. The variable domain in full, with the rest retrieved from reference TRBV7-8 and TRBJ2-2, is GAGVSQSPRYKVAKRGQDVALRCDPISGHVSLFWYQQALGQGPEFLTYFQNEAQLDKSGLPSDRFFAERPEGSVSTLKIQRTQQEDSAVYLCASTYNPGELFFGEGSRLTVL.

The chain couples TRBV12-3 or TRBV12-4 to TRBJ1-1; D not resolved. V was trimmed by 3 bases and J by 6 bases, leaving 8 bases between them. This CDR3 contains 12 residues. As DNA, the CDR3 is TGTGCCAGCAGTTTCCTTGAAGCTGAAGCTTTCTTT. Translated, it gives CASSFLEAEAFF.

The sample holds many counts of this clonotype. The V gene is TRBV7-3, the J gene TRBJ2-1, with D perhaps TRBD1 (6 bases). The CDR3 loop spans 14 amino acids. CDR1 SGHTA and CDR2 FQGTGA come from the germline V gene. V dropped 2 bases and J dropped 6 bases, with 11 bases sitting between them. The CDR3, as DNA: TGTGCCAGCAGCTTAGGGGGCCCACCCAATGAGCAGTTCTTC. Protein: CASSLGGPPNEQFF.

This clonotype showed up many times. The chain carries TRBV7-2 and TRBJ2-5; either TRBD1 or TRBD2 may fit D (5 bases each). From germline, CDR1 is SGHTA and CDR2 FQGNSA. V was shortened by 5 bases and J by 1 base, with 14 bases between the two germline ends. The CDR3 consists of 15 residues. CDR3 amino acids: CASSPAGAIQETQYF. The CDR3 DNA reads TGTGCCAGCAGCCCGGCCGGGGCCATCCAAGAGACCCAGTACTTC.

This chain links TRBV4-2 with TRBJ1-2, with TRBD1 identical over 10 bases. Looked up from germline, CDR1 is LGHNA and CDR2 is YNFKEQ. CDR3 size: 19 residues. V trimming: 2 bases; J trimming: 0 bases; junction bases outside the gene matches: 12. CDR3 region: CASSQILGGQGPANYGYTF. CDR3 coding DNA: TGTGCCAGCAGCCAAATTTTGGGGGGACAGGGGCCGGCTAACTATGGCTACACCTTC.

This clonotype was found a few times. J is TRBJ2-5 and V is TRBV12-3 or TRBV12-4; D possibly matches TRBD1 or TRBD2 (5 bases each). There are 14 residues in the CDR3. V gave up 3 bases and J gave up 5 bases, with 13 bases separating them. CDR3 amino acids: CASSLGPRGETQYF. The CDR3 region has the DNA TGTGCCAGCAGTTTGGGACCTAGAGGGGAGACCCAGTACTTC.

This clonotype was recorded a few times. This chain uses TRBV27 with TRBJ2-1; D remains ambiguous. The V gene's germline CDR1 is MNHEY and CDR2 SMNVEV (reference sequence). CDR3 length: 11 residues. V was clipped by 7 bases and J by 5 bases, with 6 bases between them. Here the CDR3 reads CASTENNEQFF. In nucleotides, the CDR3 is TGTGCCAGCACAGAGAACAATGAGCAGTTCTTC.

This clonotype was detected only a few times. The V gene is TRBV20-1, the J gene TRBJ2-1; D is tentatively TRBD1 or TRBD2 (6 bases each). Trimming removed 2 bases from V and 0 bases from J, with 8 bases in between. There are 14 residues in the CDR3. Germline CDR1 and CDR2: DFQATT and SNEGSKA (reference sequence). The CDR3 here is CSARRGDSYNEQFF. The CDR3 DNA reads as TGCAGTGCTAGAAGGGGGGACTCCTACAATGAGCAGTTCTTC.

This clonotype was detected only a few times. The V gene is TRBV6-4, the J gene TRBJ2-2; 9 positions match TRBD1. With V trimmed by 0 bases and J by 3 bases, 2 bases remained unmatched. The CDR3 is made up of 16 amino acids. Germline V gene lookup returns CDR1 MRHNA and CDR2 SNTAGT. CDR3 sequence reads: CASSDSGQGDTGELFF. In DNA, the CDR3 is TGTGCCAGCAGTGACTCGGGACAGGGTGACACCGGGGAGCTGTTTTTT.

A few counts support this clonotype. The rearrangement links TRBV9 to TRBJ2-6; TRBD2 is a possible D gene (7 bases). Deletions cut 0 bases from V and 2 bases from J, with 15 bases between. Germline V lookup: CDR1 SGDLS, CDR2 YYNGEE. This CDR3 has 18 amino acids. This chain's CDR3 is CASSVAMDGGPGANVLTF. The CDR3 DNA reads TGTGCCAGCAGCGTAGCCATGGACGGGGGGCCTGGGGCCAACGTCCTGACTTTC.

This clonotype was seen only a few times. The chain uses TRBV20-1 and TRBJ1-1; TRBD1 matches 8 bases. The junction had 0 bases not matched to a gene; V was cut back by 0 bases and J by 0 bases. The CDR3 spans 14 residues. Germline V gene lookup returns CDR1 DFQATT and CDR2 SNEGSKA (reference sequence). This chain's CDR3 is CSARETGVNTEAFF. Written as DNA, the CDR3 is TGCAGTGCTAGAGAGACAGGGGTGAACACTGAAGCTTTCTTT.

This clonotype was detected a few times. The CDR3 DNA reads TGCGCCAGCAGTAAGCTCTCTGGGGCCAACGTCCTGACTTTC. Translation gives CASSKLSGANVLTF. V and J are TRBV5-1 and TRBJ2-6; D is unclear. From germline, CDR1 is SGHRS and CDR2 YFSETQ. V shed 5 bases and J shed 0 bases, with 6 bases lying between them. This CDR3 is built from 14 residues.

V and J are TRBV20-1 and TRBJ1-1, with 7 bases aligning to TRBD1. V gave up 6 bases and J gave up 4 bases; unmatched junction bases: 8. The germline V gene encodes CDR1 DFQATT and CDR2 SNEGSKA (reference sequence). The CDR3 runs 13 residues. CDR3 in amino acids: CSAAVPGGTEAFF. In DNA, the CDR3 is TGCAGTGCCGCCGTCCCAGGGGGCACTGAAGCTTTCTTT.

This clonotype was observed many times. This rearrangement joins TRBV28 to TRBJ1-6, with D unclear. CDR3 size: 14 residues. The V gene lost 10 bases and the J gene lost 0 bases, with 10 bases spanning the gap. CDR1 and CDR2 (germline): MDHEN, SYDVKM. This CDR3 is CAIAGSSYNSPLHF. For the CDR3, the DNA is TGTGCCATCGCGGGGAGCTCCTATAATTCACCCCTCCACTTT.

The CDR3 coding sequence is TGTGCCAGCAGCCCCGTCGCGGGTACCTACGAGCAGTACTTC. Its translation: CASSPVAGTYEQYF. This chain links TRBV9 with TRBJ2-7; D is perhaps TRBD2 (5 bases). CDR3 size: 14 residues. Trimming left V 4 bases short and J 2 bases short, with 13 bases between. The germline V gene encodes CDR1 SGDLS and CDR2 YYNGEE.

This clonotype was seen once. The chain combines TRBV5-1 with TRBJ1-4; a weak D match, TRBD1 (6 bases). Trimming shortened V by 0 bases and J by 4 bases, and 10 bases separated the two germline ends. CDR1 is SGHRS and CDR2 is YFSETQ in the germline V gene. This CDR3 is built from 15 residues. CDR3: CASSLGDTYNEKLFF. The CDR3 region has the DNA TGCGCCAGCAGCTTGGGGGACACTTATAATGAAAAACTGTTTTTT.

V usage is TRBV3-1 and J usage is TRBJ2-7; a weak D match, TRBD2 (6 bases). The CDR3 covers 17 residues. Germline V gives CDR1 LGHDT, CDR2 YNNKEL (reference sequence). The V and J ends lost 4 bases and 0 bases respectively, with 19 bases between them. The CDR3 sequence: CASSPLGRRHSSYEQYF. DNA for the CDR3: TGTGCCAGCAGCCCCCTTGGGAGGCGACACAGCTCCTACGAGCAGTACTTC.